A selection of T cell receptor beta chains follows, all from one sample in a study of T-cell memory formation after mild COVID-19. In TCRdb, the 5' RACE reads were re-called with MiXCR into one record per CDR3 protein. There are about 430,000 distinct CDR3 sequences in the sample; 24% occur only once, and 8.8% lies in the top ten. Sequences were obtained from PBMCs or a T cell subset sorted from them (not recorded which). Every receptor here comes from an adult woman who had mild COVID-19 (a few samples of this study predate the infection). Cell type and time point are not known. Each CDR3 is given with its conserved first and last residue. A D gene is named only where the DNA matches it firmly. A clone size is listed for some rows: how often the clone was seen (once, few, many), or a class if it is expanded.

DNA	CDR3	J	D	V	size
TGTGCCAGCAGCCAAGCCTATGGGGGGTCCCGGGGAGAAAAACTGTTTTTT	CASSQAYGGSRGEKLFF	TRBJ1-4	-	TRBV3-1	few
TGCGCCAGCAGCCGGGGACTAGCGGGAGGGCCTGAGGACTACGAGCAGTACTTC	CASSRGLAGGPEDYEQYF	TRBJ2-7	TRBD2	TRBV5-1	few
TGTGCAAGTCGCTTAGCGCGGTTCGAGCGGGAAAGCTCCTACGAGCAGTACTTC	CASRLARFERESSYEQYF	TRBJ2-7	-	TRBV12-2	many
TGCAGTGCCCCTAGCGGGACAGTCACCGGGGAGCTGTTTTTT	CSAPSGTVTGELFF	TRBJ2-2	TRBD2	TRBV20-1	-
TGCGCCAGCAGCCACGTGACAGGGGGAAATTCACCCCTCCACTTT	CASSHVTGGNSPLHF	TRBJ1-6	TRBD1	TRBV4-1	few
TGTGCCAGCATCGGAGGGGGCAATTCACCCCTCCACTTT	CASIGGGNSPLHF	TRBJ1-6	TRBD1	TRBV6-5	-
TGCGCCAGCAGCTTGGACCACTTCTCTCTCTCTGGAAACACCATATATTTT	CASSLDHFSLSGNTIYF	TRBJ1-3	-	TRBV5-1	-
TGCGCCAGCAGCTTGGCTCTAGAACCCAACGAGCAGTACTTC	CASSLALEPNEQYF	TRBJ2-7	-	TRBV5-1	few
TGCGCCAGCAGCTTGGGCTGGACAGGTCCCCGCTACGAGCAGTACTTC	CASSLGWTGPRYEQYF	TRBJ2-7	TRBD1	TRBV5-1	many
TGTGCCAGCTCGGTAACAGATAGAACCGGGGAGCTGTTTTTT	CASSVTDRTGELFF	TRBJ2-2	-	TRBV2	few